This T cell receptor beta chain was obtained from a study of blood T cell repertoires in COVID-19. The germline V gene encodes CDR1 MDHEN and CDR2 SYDVKM. CDR3 length equals 12 residues. Trimming removed 3 bases at V and 4 bases at J, with 7 bases between. Data came from immunoSEQ multiplex PCR; TCRdb stores just in-frame clones and leaves some out. The data contain 100,000 to 130,000 clones, about nine tenths of them seen just once; the ten biggest clones take up around 7%. The sequenced sample consisted of peripheral blood. V is TRBV28 and J is TRBJ2-7, with D tentatively TRBD2 (5 bases). The source of this sequence is a man between 50 and 59 years old with active or convalescent COVID-19. The CDR3 DNA is TGTGCCAGCAGTTTTGGGAGATACGAGCAGTACTTC. Amino acid sequence: CASSFGRYEQYF.